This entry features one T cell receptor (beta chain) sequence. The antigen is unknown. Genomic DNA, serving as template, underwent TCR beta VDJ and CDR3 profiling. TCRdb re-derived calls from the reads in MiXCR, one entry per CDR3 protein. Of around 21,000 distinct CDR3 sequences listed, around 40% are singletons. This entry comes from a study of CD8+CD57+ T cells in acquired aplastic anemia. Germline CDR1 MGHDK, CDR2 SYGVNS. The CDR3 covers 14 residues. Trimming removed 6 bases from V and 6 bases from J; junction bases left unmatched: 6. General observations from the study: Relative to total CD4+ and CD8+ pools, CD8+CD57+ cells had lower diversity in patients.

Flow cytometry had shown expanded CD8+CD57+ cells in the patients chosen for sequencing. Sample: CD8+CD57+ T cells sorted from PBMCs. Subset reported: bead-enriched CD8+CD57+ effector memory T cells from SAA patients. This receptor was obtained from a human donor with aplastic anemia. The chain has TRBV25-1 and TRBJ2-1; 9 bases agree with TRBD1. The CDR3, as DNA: TGTGCCAGCAGAGGACAGGGGTCTGGCAATGAGCAGTTCTTC. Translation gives CASRGQGSGNEQFF.